This TCR beta chain came from a study of T-cell reconstitution after alpha-beta-depleted transplantation in children. Unique molecular identifiers were incorporated into the prepared TCRbeta library. Using its own MiXCR run on the PCR reads, TCRdb lists one record per CDR3 protein. The sample has around 380,000 distinct CDR3 sequences; about a tenth are singletons. This clonotype has at least ten counts. Per the germline V gene, CDR1 is SQVTM and CDR2 is ANQGSEA. The CDR3 totals 14 residues. V lost 7 bases and J lost 8; bases outside the gene matches: 5. The sample in question was PBMCs from the stem cell graft donor, obtained from the stem cell graft. The sequence derives from a human donor who donated a stem cell graft to a child with acute myeloid leukemia. V usage is TRBV29-1 and J usage is TRBJ2-1, with 16 bases lining up with TRBD2. In DNA form, the CDR3 reads TGCAGCGGCCGGGGACTAGCGGGAGGGGATGAGCAGTTCTTC. It specifies CSGRGLAGGDEQFF.